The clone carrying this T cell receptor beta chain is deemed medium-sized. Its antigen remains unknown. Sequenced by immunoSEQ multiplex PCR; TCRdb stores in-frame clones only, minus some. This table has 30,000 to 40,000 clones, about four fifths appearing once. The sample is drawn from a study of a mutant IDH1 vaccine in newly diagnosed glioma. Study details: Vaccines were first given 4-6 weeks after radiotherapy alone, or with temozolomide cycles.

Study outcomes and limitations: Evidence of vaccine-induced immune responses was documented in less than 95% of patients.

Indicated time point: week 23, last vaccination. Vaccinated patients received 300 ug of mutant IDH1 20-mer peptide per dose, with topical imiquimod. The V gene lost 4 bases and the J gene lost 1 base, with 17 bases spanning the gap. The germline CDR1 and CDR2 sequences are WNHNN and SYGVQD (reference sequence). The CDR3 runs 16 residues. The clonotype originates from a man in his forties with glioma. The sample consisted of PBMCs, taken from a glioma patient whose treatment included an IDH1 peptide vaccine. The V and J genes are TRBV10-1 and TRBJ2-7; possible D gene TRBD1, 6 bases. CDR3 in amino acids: CASSVLAGATSYEQYF. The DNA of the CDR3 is TGCGCCAGCAGTGTCCTGGCAGGGGCGACTTCCTACGAGCAGTACTTC.